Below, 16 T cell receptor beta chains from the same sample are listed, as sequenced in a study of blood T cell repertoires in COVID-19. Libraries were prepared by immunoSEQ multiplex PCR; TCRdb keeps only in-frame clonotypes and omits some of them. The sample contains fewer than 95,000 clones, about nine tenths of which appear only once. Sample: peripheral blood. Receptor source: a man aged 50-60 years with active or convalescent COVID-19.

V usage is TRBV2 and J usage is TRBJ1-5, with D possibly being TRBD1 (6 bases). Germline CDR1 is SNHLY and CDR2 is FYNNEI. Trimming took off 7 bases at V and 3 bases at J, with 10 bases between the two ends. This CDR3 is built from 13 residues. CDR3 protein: CASIGQLNQPQHF. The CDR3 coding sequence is TGTGCCAGCATAGGACAGCTCAATCAGCCCCAGCATTTT. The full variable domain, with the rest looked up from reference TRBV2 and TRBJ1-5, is EPEVTQTPSHQVTQMGQEVILRCVPISNHLYFYWYRQILGQKVEFLVSFYNNEISEKSEIFDDQFSVERPDGSNFTLKIRSTKLEDSAMYFCASIGQLNQPQHFGDGTRLSIL.

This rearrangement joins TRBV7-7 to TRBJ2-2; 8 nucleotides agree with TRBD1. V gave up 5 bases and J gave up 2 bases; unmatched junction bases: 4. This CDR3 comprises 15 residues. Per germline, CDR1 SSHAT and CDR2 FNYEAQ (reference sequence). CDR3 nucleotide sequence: TGTGCCAGCAGCGTAGACAGGGGAAACACCGGGGAGCTGTTTTTT. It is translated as CASSVDRGNTGELFF.

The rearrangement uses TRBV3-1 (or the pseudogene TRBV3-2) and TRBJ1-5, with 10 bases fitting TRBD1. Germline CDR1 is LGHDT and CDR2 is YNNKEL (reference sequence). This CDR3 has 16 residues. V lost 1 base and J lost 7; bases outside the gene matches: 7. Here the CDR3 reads CASSQGTGGGSQPQHF. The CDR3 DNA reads TGTGCCAGCAGCCAAGGGACAGGGGGTGGCAGCCAGCCCCAGCATTTT.

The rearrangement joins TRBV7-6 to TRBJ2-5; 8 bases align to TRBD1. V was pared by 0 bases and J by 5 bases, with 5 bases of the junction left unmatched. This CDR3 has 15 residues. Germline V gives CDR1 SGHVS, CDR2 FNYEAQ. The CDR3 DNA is TGTGCCAGCAGCTTAGCGGGACAGGTGGGCGAGACCCAGTACTTC. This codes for CASSLAGQVGETQYF. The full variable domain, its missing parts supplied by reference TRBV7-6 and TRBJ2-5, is GAGVSQSPRYKVTKRGQDVALRCDPISGHVSLYWYRQALGQGPEFLTYFNYEAQQDKSGLPNDRFSAERPEGSISTLTIQRTEQRDSAMYRCASSLAGQVGETQYFGPGTRLLVL.

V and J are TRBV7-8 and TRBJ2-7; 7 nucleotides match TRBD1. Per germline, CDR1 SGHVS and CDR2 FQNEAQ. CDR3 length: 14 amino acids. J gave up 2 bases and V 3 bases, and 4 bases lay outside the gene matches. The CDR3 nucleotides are TGTGCCAGCAGCTTCGACAGGGCCACCTACGAGCAGTACTTC. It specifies CASSFDRATYEQYF. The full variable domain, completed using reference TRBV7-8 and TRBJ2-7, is GAGVSQSPRYKVAKRGQDVALRCDPISGHVSLFWYQQALGQGPEFLTYFQNEAQLDKSGLPSDRFFAERPEGSVSTLKIQRTQQEDSAVYLCASSFDRATYEQYFGPGTRLTVT.

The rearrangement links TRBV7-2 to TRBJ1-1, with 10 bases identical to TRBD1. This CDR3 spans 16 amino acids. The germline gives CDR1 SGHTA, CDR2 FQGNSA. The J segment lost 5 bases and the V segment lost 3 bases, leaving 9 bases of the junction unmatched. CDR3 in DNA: TGTGCCAGCAGCTTCGACAGGGGGCTGAGGAATACTGAAGCTTTCTTT. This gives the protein CASSFDRGLRNTEAFF.

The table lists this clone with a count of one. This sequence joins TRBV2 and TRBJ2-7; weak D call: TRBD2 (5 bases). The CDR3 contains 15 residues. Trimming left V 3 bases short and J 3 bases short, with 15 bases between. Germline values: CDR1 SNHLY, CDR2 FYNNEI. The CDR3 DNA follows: TGTGCCAGCAGTGAGAGTACCGGGAAGAACTACGAGCAGTACTTC. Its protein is CASSESTGKNYEQYF. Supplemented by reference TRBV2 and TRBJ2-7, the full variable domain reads EPEVTQTPSHQVTQMGQEVILRCVPISNHLYFYWYRQILGQKVEFLVSFYNNEISEKSEIFDDQFSVERPDGSNFTLKIRSTKLEDSAMYFCASSESTGKNYEQYFGPGTRLTVT.

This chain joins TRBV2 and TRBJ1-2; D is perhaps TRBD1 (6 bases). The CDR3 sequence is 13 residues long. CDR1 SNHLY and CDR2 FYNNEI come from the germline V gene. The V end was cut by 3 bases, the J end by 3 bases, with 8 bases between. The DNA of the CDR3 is TGTGCCAGCAGTGACCGGACAGACTATGGCTACACCTTC. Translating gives CASSDRTDYGYTF.

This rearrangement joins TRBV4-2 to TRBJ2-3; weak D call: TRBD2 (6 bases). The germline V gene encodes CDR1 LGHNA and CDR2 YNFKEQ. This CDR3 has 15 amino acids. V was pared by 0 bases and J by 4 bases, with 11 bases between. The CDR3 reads CASSQDLLAPDTQYF. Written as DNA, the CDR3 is TGTGCCAGCAGCCAAGATCTGCTAGCGCCAGATACGCAGTATTTT.

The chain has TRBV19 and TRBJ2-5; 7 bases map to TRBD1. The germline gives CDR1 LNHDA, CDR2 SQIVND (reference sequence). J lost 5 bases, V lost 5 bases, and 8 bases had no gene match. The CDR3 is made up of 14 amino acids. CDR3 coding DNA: TGTGCCAGTAGTTTCTCGGGACAGAGGGAGACCCAGTACTTC. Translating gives CASSFSGQRETQYF.

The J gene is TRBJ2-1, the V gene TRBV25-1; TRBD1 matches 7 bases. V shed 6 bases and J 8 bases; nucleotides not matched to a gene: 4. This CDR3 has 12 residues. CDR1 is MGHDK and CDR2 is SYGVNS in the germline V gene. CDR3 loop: CASREQGHEQFF. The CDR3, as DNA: TGTGCCAGCAGAGAACAGGGGCATGAGCAGTTCTTC.

The DNA of the CDR3 is TGCGCCAGCAGGAGGGGACAGGGGTCCTACAATGAGCAGTTCTTC. Protein sequence: CASRRGQGSYNEQFF. The rearrangement links TRBV5-1 to TRBJ2-1, with TRBD1 matching over 10 bases. V gave up 5 bases and J gave up 1 base; unmatched junction bases: 3. Germline V gene data show CDR1 as SGHRS and CDR2 as YFSETQ. This CDR3 spans 15 amino acids.

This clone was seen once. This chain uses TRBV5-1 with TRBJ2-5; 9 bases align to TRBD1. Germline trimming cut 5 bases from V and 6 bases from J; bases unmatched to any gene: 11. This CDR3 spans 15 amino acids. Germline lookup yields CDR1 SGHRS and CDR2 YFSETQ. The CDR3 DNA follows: TGCGCCAGCAGGCCTCGACAGGGGGATGGAAAGACCCAGTACTTC. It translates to CASRPRQGDGKTQYF.

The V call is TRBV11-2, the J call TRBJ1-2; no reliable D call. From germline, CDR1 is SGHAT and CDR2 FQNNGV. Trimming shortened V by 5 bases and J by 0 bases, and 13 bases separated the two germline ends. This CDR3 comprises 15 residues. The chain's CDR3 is CASSPTSETNYGYTF. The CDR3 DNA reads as TGTGCCAGCAGCCCTACTTCGGAGACTAACTATGGCTACACCTTC.

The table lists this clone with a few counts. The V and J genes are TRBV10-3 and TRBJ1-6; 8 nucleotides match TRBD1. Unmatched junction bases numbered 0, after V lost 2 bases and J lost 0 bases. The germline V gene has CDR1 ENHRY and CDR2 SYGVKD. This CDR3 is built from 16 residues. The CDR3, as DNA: TGTGCCATCAGTGAGACAGGGGGCTCCTATAATTCACCCCTCCACTTT. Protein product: CAISETGGSYNSPLHF.

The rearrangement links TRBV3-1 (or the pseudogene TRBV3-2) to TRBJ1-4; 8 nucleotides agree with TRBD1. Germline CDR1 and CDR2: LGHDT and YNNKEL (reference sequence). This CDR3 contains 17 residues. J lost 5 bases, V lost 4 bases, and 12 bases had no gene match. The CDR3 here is CASSPTETGDLNEKLFF. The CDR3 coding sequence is TGTGCCAGCAGCCCAACCGAGACAGGGGACCTAAATGAAAAACTGTTTTTT.